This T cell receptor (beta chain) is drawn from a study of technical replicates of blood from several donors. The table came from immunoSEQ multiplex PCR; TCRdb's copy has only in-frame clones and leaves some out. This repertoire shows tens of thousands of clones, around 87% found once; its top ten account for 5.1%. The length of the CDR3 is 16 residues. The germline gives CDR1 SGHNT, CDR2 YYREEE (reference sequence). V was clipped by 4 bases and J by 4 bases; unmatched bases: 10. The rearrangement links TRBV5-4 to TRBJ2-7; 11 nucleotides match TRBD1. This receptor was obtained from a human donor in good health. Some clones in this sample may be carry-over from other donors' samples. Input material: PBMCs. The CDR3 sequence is CASSPRAGTGGYEQYF. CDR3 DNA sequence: TGTGCCAGCAGCCCCAGGGCAGGGACAGGGGGGTACGAGCAGTACTTC.